This T cell receptor beta chain was recorded in a study of radiation and T cells in renal cell carcinoma. Study background: Nephrectomy followed 15 Gy stereotactic body radiation by 4 weeks.

Sample time point: baseline pretreatment blood. The sample's treatment: 15 Gy SBRT to primary tumor, nephrectomy 4 weeks later. Serial blood draws occurred at baseline and 2 and 4 weeks post-SBRT. The tumor was a clear cell renal cell carcinoma. CDR1 is MNHNS, CDR2 SASEGT, per germline. The CDR3 is 15 amino acids. Trimming at V came to 8 bases and at J to 6 bases, leaving 16 bases not matched to a gene. TCRdb's table, derived via immunoSEQ multiplex PCR, lists solely in-frame clones and lacks some. The repertoire consists of about 150,000 clones, with about 88% occurring once and the leading ten covering roughly 4%.

The receptor comes from a woman aged 70-85 years with renal cell carcinoma. Sequenced material: blood, taken from a patient whose treatment included radiotherapy and nephrectomy. This rearrangement joins TRBV6-1 to TRBJ2-7, with 7 bases matching TRBD1. In DNA, the CDR3 is TGTGCCAGCTGTCCCAACAGGGGAACTCTCAGCGAGCAGTACTTC. This encodes CASCPNRGTLSEQYF.